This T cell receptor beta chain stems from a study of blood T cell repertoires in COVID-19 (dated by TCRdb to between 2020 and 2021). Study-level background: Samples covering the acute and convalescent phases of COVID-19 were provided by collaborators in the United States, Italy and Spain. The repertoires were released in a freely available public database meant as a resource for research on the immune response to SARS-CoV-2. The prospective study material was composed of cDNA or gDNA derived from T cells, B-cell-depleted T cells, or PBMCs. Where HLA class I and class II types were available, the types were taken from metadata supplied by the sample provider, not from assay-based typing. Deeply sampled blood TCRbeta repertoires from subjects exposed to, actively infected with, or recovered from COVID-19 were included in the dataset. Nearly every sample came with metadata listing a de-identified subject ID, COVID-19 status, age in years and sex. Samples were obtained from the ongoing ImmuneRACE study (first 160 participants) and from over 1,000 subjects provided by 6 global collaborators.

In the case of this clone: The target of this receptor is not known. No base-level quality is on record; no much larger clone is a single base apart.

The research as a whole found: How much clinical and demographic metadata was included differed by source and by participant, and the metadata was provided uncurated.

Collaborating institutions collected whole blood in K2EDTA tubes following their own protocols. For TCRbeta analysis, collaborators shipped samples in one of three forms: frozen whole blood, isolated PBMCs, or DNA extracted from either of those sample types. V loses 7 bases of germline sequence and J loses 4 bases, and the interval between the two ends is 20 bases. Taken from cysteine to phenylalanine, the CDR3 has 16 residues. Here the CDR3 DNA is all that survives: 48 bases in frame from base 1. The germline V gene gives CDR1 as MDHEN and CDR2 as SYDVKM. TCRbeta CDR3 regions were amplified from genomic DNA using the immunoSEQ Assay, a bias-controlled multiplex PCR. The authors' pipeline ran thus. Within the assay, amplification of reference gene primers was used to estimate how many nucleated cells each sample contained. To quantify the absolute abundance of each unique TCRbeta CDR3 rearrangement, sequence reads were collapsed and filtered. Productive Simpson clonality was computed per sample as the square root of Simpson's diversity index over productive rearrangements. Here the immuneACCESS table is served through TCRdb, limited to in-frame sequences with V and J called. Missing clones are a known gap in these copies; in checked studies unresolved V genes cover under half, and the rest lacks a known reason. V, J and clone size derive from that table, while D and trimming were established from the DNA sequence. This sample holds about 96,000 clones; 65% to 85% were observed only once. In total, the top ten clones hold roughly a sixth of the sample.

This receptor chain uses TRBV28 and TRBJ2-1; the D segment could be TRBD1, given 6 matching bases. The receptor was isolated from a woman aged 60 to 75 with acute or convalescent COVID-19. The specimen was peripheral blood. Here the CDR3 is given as CASNPGGTGIYNEQFF. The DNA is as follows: TGTGCCAGCAACCCCGGAGGTACAGGGATATACAATGAGCAGTTCTTC.